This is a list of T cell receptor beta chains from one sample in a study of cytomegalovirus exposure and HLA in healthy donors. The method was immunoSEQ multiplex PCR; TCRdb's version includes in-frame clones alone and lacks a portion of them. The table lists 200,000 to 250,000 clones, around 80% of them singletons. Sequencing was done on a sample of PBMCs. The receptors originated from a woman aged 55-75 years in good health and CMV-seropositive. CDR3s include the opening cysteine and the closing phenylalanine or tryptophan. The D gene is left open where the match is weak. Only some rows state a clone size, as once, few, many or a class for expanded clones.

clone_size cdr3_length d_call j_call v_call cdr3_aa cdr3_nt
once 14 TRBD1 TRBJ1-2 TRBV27 CASRGTGLYYGYTF TGTGCCAGCAGGGGGACAGGGCTATACTATGGCTACACCTTC
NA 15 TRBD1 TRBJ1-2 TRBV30 CAWSVRDRGWYGYTF TGTGCCTGGAGTGTACGGGACAGGGGGTGGTATGGCTACACCTTC
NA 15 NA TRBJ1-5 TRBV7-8 CASAGGGPGNQPQHF TGTGCCTCCGCCGGGGGGGGACCAGGAAATCAGCCCCAGCATTTT
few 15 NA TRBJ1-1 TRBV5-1 CASSLVPGGRTEAFF TGCGCCAGCAGCTTGGTCCCCGGGGGGCGCACTGAAGCTTTCTTT
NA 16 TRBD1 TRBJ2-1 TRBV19 CASSISWGQGYNEQFF TGTGCCAGTAGTATATCGTGGGGACAGGGCTACAATGAGCAGTTCTTC
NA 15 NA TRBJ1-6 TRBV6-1 CASSEAALYNSPLHF TGTGCCAGCAGTGAAGCTGCGCTTTATAATTCACCCCTCCACTTT
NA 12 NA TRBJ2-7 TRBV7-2 CASSLEYSEQYF TGTGCCAGCAGCTTAGAGTACAGCGAGCAGTACTTC
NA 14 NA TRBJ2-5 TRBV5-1 CASSLGTASETQYF TGCGCCAGCAGCTTGGGGACAGCGTCTGAGACCCAGTACTTC
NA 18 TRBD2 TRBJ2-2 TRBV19 CASSIDPAGGPNTGELFF TGTGCCAGTAGTATAGACCCAGCGGGGGGGCCGAACACCGGGGAGCTGTTTTTT
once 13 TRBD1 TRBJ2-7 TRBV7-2 CASSARQGYEQYF TGTGCCAGCAGCGCCCGACAGGGTTATGAGCAGTACTTC
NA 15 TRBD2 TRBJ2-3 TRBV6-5 CASSSRGGGRDTQYF TGTGCCAGCAGTTCCCGGGGGGGAGGGAGAGATACGCAGTATTTT
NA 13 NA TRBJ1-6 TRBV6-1 CASSERKESPLHF TGTGCCAGCAGTGAACGAAAAGAGTCACCCCTCCACTTT
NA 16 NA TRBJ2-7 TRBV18 CASSPLEGVSSYEQYF TGTGCCAGCTCACCACTTGAGGGGGTCAGCTCCTACGAGCAGTACTTC
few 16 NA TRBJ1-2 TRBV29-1 CSVEDTPGPHQSGYTF TGCAGCGTTGAAGATACGCCAGGGCCCCATCAGTCGGGCTACACCTTC
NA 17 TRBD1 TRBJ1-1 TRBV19 CASGHPTGVGVRTEAFF TGTGCCAGCGGACATCCTACAGGGGTGGGCGTCAGGACTGAAGCTTTCTTT
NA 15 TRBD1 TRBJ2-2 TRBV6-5 CASSDQDRGTGELFF TGTGCCAGCAGCGACCAGGACAGGGGAACCGGGGAGCTGTTTTTT
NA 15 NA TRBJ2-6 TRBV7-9 CSSSFTGSGANVLTF TGTTCCAGCAGCTTTACAGGGTCTGGGGCCAACGTCCTGACTTTC
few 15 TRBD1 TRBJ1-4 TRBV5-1 CASSLAGTGNEKLFF TGCGCCAGCAGCTTGGCCGGGACAGGGAATGAAAAACTGTTTTTT
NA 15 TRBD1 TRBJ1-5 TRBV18 CASSLQQGMGQPQHF TGTGCCAGCTCACTCCAACAGGGGATGGGTCAGCCCCAGCATTTT
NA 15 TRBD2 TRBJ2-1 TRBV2 CASRETSGPYNEQFF TGTGCCAGCAGGGAGACTAGCGGACCTTACAATGAGCAGTTCTTC
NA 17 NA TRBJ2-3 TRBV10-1 CASSSLARDSITDTQYF TGCGCCAGCAGTTCTCTAGCCCGAGACTCTATCACAGATACGCAGTATTTT
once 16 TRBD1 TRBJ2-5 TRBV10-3 CASSEEWTGGGETQYF TGTGCCAGCAGTGAAGAATGGACAGGGGGCGGTGAGACCCAGTACTTC
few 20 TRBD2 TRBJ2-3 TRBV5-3 CARSWCSSGRPSWSTDTQYF TGTGCCAGAAGCTGGTGCTCTAGCGGGAGGCCTTCTTGGAGCACAGATACGCAGTATTTT
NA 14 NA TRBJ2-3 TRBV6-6 CASSYRSAGDTQYF TGTGCCAGCAGTTACCGATCGGCGGGAGATACGCAGTATTTT
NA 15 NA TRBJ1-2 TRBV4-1 CASSQVFGGNYGYTF TGCGCCAGCAGCCAAGTTTTCGGGGGAAACTATGGCTACACCTTC
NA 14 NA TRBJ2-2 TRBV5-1 CASSLDGRTGELFF TGCGCCAGCAGCTTGGATGGGAGAACCGGGGAGCTGTTTTTT
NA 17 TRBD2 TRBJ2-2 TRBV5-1 CASSLASIAGGTGELFF TGCGCCAGCAGCCTGGCCTCGATCGCGGGGGGCACCGGGGAGCTGTTTTTT
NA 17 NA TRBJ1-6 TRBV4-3 CASSQDPNQGYNSPLHF TGCGCCAGCAGCCAAGACCCCAACCAGGGGTATAATTCACCCCTCCACTTT
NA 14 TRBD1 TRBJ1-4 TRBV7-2 CASSQGQGEGKLFF TGTGCCAGCAGCCAGGGACAGGGCGAGGGGAAACTGTTTTTT
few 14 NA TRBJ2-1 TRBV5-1 CASSLWTDYNEQFF TGCGCCAGCAGCCTGTGGACAGATTACAATGAGCAGTTCTTC
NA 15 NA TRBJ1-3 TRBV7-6 CASSLGEGNGNTTYF TGTGCCAGCAGCTTAGGGGAGGGGAACGGAAACACCACATATTTT
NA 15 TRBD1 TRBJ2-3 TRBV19 CASSIRTGNTDTQYF TGTGCCAGTAGTATTCGGACAGGGAACACAGATACGCAGTATTTT
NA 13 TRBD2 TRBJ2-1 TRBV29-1 CSVASGGVSEQFF TGCAGCGTTGCTAGCGGGGGGGTCAGTGAGCAGTTCTTC
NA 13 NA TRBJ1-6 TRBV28 CATGQQLNSPLHF TGTGCCACCGGACAGCAACTCAATTCACCCCTCCACTTT
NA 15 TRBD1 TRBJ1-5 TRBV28 CASSFSRTGYWPQHF TGTGCCAGCAGTTTTTCTCGGACAGGGTATTGGCCCCAGCATTTT
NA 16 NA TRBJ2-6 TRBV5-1 CASSFAQGTGANVLTF TGCGCCAGCAGCTTTGCTCAGGGGACTGGGGCCAACGTCCTGACTTTC
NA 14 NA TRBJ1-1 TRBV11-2 CASSIQGGDTEAFF TGTGCCAGCAGCATCCAAGGAGGGGACACTGAAGCTTTCTTT
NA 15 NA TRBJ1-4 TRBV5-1 CASSLAGQGPEKLFF TGCGCCAGCAGCTTGGCCGGGCAGGGTCCCGAAAAACTGTTTTTT
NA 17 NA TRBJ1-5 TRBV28 CASRLLTGGLPGPPQHF TGTGCCAGCCGATTACTTACGGGGGGCTTACCTGGCCCGCCCCAGCATTTT
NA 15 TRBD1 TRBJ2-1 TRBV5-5 CASSFGTGSYNEQFF TGTGCCAGCAGCTTCGGGACAGGGTCCTACAATGAGCAGTTCTTC